The 6 T cell receptor beta chains below were found in one sample sequenced in a study of blood T cell repertoires in COVID-19. TCRdb keeps only in-frame clones here, not all; method: immunoSEQ multiplex PCR. The sample holds approximately 190,000 clones, 82% seen once. Sequencing was carried out using peripheral blood. Receptors originate from a woman aged 60-75 years with COVID-19, enrolled during active disease.

This rearrangement joins TRBV30 to TRBJ2-3; TRBD2 aligns across 14 bases. Per the germline V gene, CDR1 is GTSNPN and CDR2 is SVGIG (reference sequence). The CDR3 is made up of 13 amino acids. The CDR3, as DNA: TGTGCATCGACTAGCGGGAGGGTGGATACGCAGTATTTT. Protein: CASTSGRVDTQYF.

The gene calls are TRBV3-1 (or the pseudogene TRBV3-2) and TRBJ1-1; D not resolved. V lost 4 bases, J lost 4 bases, and 7 bases lay in between. Per the germline V gene, CDR1 is LGHDT and CDR2 is YNNKEL (reference sequence). The CDR3 has 12 amino acids. The CDR3 DNA reads as TGTGCCAGCAGCCGAGGCGGCACTGAAGCTTTCTTT. Protein product: CASSRGGTEAFF.

The chain employs TRBV6-5 and TRBJ1-1; D call uncertain. Germline V gives CDR1 MNHEY, CDR2 SVGAGI. The V and J ends lost 11 bases and 2 bases respectively, with 12 bases between them. This CDR3 region has 12 residues. Here the CDR3 DNA reads TGTGCCTCCAAGGAGGGAAACACTGAAGCTTTCTTT. Translation: CASKEGNTEAFF.

The CDR3 DNA reads as TGCGCCAGCAGCCAGAGACAGGGTCAGGGCTACGAGCAGTACTTC. Encoded protein: CASSQRQGQGYEQYF. The chain links TRBV4-1 to TRBJ2-7, with 7 nucleotides matching TRBD1. The ends lost 3 bases at V and 3 bases at J; junction bases unmatched: 8. The CDR3 contains 15 residues. Per the germline V gene, CDR1 is MGHRA and CDR2 is YSYEKL.

This clone has just a few counts. The rearrangement uses TRBV19 and TRBJ1-4; TRBD1 is a possible D gene (5 bases). V lost 6 bases and J lost 2, with 13 bases in between. CDR1 and CDR2 from the germline V gene are LNHDA and SQIVND (reference sequence). The CDR3 extends over 15 amino acids. CDR3 nucleotides: TGTGCCAGTAGCAAATCCAGGGCCACTAATGAAAAACTGTTTTTT. It specifies CASSKSRATNEKLFF.

The chain is built from TRBV3-1 (or the pseudogene TRBV3-2) and TRBJ1-4; a weak D match, TRBD1 (6 bases). This CDR3 comprises 14 residues. V lost 6 bases, J lost 6 bases, and 14 bases lay in between. The germline V gene has CDR1 LGHDT and CDR2 YNNKEL (reference sequence). The CDR3 region is CASRGAWGDEKLFF. The CDR3 coding sequence is TGTGCCAGCAGGGGGGCATGGGGAGATGAAAAACTGTTTTTT.